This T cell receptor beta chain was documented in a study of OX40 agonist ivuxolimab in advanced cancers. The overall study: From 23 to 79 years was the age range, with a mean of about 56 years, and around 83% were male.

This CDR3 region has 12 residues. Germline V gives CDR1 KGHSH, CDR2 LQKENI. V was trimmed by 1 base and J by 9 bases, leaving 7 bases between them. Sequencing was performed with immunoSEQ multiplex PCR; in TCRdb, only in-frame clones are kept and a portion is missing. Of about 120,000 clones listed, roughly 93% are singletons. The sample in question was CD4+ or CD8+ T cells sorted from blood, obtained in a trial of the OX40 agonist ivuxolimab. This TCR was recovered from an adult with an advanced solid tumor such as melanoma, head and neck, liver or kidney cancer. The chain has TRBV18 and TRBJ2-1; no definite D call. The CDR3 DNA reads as TGTGCCAGCTCACCACGGCCTACTGAGCAGTTCTTC. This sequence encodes CASSPRPTEQFF.